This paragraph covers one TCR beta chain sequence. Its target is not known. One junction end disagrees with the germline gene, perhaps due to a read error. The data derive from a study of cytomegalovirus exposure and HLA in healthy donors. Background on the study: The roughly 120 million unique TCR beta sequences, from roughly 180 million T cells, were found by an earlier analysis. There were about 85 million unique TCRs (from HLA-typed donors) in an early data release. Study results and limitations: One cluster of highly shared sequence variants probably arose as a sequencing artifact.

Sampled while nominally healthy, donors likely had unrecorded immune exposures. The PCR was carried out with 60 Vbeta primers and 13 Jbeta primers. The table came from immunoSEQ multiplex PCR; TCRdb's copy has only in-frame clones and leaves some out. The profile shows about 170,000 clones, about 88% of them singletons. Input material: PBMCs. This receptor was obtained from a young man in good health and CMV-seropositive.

The CDR3 sequence is CSALTGRGANGLTF. CDR3 bases: TGCAGCGCCCTTACAGGGAGAGGGGCCAACGGCCTGACTTTC. This chain connects TRBV29-1 to TRBJ2-6, with a weak D call TRBD1 (6 bases). The CDR3 runs to 14 residues. From germline, CDR1 is SQVTM and CDR2 ANQGSEA.